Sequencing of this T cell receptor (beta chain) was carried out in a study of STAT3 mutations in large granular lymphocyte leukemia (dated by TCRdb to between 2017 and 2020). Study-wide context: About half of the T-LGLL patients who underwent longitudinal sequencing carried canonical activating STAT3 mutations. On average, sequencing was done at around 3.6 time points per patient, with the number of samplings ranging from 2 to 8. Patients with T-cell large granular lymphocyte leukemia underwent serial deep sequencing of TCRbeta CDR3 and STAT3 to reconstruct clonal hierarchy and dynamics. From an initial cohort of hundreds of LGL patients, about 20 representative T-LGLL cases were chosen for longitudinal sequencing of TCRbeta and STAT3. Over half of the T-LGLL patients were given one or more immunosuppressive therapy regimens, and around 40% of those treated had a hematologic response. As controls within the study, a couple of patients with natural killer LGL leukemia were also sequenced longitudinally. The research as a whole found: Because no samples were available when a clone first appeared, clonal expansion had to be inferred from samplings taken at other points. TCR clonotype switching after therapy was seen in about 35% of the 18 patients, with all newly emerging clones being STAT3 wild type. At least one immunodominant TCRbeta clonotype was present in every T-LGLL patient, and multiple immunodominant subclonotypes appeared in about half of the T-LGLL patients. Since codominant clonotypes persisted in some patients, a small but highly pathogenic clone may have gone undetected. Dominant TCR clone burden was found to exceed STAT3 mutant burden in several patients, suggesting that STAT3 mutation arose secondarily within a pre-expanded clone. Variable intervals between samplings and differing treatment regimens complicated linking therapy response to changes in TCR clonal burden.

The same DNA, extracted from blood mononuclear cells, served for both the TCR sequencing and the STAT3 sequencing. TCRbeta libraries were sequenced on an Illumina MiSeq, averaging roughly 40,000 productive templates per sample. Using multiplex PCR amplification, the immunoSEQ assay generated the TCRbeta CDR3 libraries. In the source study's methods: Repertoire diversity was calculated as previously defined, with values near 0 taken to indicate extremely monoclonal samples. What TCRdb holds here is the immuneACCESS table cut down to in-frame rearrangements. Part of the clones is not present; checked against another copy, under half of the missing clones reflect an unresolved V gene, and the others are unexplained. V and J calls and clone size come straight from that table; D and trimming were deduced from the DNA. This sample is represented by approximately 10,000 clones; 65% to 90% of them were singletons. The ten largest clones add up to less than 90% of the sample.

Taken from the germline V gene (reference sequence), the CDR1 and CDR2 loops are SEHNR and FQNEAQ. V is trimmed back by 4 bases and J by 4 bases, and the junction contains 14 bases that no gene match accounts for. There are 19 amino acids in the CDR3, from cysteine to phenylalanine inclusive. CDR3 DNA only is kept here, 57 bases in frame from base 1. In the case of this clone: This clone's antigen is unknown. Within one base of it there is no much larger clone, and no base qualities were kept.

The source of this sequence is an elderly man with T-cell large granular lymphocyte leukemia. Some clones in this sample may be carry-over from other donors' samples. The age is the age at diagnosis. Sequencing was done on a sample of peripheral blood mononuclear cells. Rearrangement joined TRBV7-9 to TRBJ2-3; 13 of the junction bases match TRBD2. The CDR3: CASSSPPGLAGPEADTQYF. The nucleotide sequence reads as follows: TGTGCCAGCAGCTCACCCCCGGGACTAGCGGGGCCGGAGGCAGATACGCAGTATTTT.